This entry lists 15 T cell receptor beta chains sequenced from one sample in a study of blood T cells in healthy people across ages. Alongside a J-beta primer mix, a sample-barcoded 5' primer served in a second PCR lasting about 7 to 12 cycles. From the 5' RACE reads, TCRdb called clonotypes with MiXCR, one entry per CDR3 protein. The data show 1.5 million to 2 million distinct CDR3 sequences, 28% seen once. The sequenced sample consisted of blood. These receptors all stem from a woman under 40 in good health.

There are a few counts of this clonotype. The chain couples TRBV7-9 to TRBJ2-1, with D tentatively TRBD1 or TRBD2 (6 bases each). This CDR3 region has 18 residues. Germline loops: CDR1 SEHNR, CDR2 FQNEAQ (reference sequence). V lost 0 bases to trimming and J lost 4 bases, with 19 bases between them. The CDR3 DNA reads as TGTGCCAGCAGCTTAGCGATATCGGGAGACAGGATTTACAATGAGCAGTTCTTC. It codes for CASSLAISGDRIYNEQFF.

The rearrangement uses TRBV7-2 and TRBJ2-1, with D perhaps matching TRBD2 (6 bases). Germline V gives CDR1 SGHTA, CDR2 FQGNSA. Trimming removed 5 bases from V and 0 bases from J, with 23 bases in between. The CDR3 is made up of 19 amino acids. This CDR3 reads CASSIRSDSGRTSYNEQFF. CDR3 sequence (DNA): TGTGCCAGCAGCATTCGATCCGATAGCGGACGAACCTCCTACAATGAGCAGTTCTTC.

Here the CDR3 reads CASTPTRDRGSYNEQFF. The CDR3 region has the DNA TGTGCCAGCACCCCAACGCGGGACAGGGGTTCCTACAATGAGCAGTTCTTC. This sequence joins TRBV6-6 and TRBJ2-1, with 10 bases aligning to TRBD1. The CDR3 extends over 17 amino acids. Germline CDR1 MNHNY, CDR2 SVGAGI (reference sequence). The ends lost 7 bases at V and 1 base at J; junction bases unmatched: 10.

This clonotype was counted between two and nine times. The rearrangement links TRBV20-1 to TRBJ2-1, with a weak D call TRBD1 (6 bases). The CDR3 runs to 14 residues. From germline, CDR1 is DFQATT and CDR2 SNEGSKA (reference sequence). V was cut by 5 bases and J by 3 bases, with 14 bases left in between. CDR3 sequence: CSASGTRGYNEQFF. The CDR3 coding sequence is TGCAGTGCTTCCGGGACACGCGGCTACAATGAGCAGTTCTTC.

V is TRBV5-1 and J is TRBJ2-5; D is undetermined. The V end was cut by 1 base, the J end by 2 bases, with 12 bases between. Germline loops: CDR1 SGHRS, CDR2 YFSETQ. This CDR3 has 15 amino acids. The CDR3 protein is CASSLQVVLQETQYF. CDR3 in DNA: TGCGCCAGCAGCTTGCAGGTGGTGCTGCAAGAGACCCAGTACTTC.

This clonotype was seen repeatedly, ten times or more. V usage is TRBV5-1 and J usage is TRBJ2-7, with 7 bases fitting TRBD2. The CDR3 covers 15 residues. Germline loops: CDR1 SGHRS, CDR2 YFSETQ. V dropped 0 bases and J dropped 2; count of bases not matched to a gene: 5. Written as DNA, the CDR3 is TGCGCCAGCAGCTTGGACCTAGCGGCTACCTACGAGCAGTACTTC. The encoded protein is CASSLDLAATYEQYF. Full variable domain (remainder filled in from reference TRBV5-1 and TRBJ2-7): KAGVTQTPRYLIKTRGQQVTLSCSPISGHRSVSWYQQTPGQGLQFLFEYFSETQRNKGNFPGRFSGRQFSNSRSEMNVSTLELGDSALYLCASSLDLAATYEQYFGPGTRLTVT.

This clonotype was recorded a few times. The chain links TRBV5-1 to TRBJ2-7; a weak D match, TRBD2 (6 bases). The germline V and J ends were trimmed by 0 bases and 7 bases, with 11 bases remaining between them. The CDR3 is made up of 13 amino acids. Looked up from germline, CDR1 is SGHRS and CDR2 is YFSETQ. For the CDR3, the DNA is TGCGCCAGCAGCTTGGGGGGAGGTACGGAGCAGTACTTC. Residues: CASSLGGGTEQYF.

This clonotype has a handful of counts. This CDR3 reads CASSSISGRADTQYF. The CDR3 coding sequence is TGTGCCAGCAGCTCCATTAGCGGGAGGGCAGATACGCAGTATTTT. The chain employs TRBV5-4 and TRBJ2-3; 11 bases fit TRBD2. With 3 bases clipped from V and 4 bases from J, the junction kept 4 bases outside the gene matches. Germline-derived CDR1 and CDR2 are SGHNT and YYREEE (reference sequence). The CDR3 is made up of 15 amino acids.

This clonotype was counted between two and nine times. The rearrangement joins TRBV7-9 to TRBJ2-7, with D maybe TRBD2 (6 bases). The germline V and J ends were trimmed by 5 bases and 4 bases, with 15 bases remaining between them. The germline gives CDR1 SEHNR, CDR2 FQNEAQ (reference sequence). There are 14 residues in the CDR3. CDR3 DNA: TGTGCCAGCAGCCCTGGGGCGGGGTTGTACGAGCAGTACTTC. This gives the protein CASSPGAGLYEQYF.

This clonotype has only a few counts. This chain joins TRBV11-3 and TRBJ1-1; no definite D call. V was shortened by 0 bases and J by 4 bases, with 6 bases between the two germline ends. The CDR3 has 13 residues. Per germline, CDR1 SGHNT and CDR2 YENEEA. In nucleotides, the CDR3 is TGTGCCAGCAGCTTAGATAAGGGCACTGAAGCTTTCTTT. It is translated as CASSLDKGTEAFF.

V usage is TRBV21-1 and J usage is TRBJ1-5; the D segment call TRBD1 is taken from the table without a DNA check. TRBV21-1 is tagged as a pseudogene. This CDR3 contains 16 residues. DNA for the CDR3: TGTGCCCACATTAACCCCCCAGGAGGAATATATCAGCCCCAGCATTTT. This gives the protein CAHINPPGGIYQPQHF.

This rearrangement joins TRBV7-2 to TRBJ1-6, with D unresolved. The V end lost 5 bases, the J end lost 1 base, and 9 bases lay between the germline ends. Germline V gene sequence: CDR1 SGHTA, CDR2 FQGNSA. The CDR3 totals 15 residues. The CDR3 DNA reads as TGTGCCAGCAGCAAGACGGGATCCTATAATTCACCCCTCCACTTT. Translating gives CASSKTGSYNSPLHF.

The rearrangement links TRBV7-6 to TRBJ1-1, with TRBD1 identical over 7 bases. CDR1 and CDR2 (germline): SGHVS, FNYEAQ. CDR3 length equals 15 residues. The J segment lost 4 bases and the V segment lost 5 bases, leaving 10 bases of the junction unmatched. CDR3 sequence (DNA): TGTGCCAGCAGCATCCGACAGGGCGTCGGCACTGAAGCTTTCTTT. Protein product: CASSIRQGVGTEAFF. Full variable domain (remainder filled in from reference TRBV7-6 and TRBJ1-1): GAGVSQSPRYKVTKRGQDVALRCDPISGHVSLYWYRQALGQGPEFLTYFNYEAQQDKSGLPNDRFSAERPEGSISTLTIQRTEQRDSAMYRCASSIRQGVGTEAFFGQGTRLTVV.

The CDR3 spells CASRRLISEENNEQFF. The CDR3 coding sequence is TGTGCCAGCAGGCGGCTAATTAGCGAAGAAAACAATGAGCAGTTCTTC. The chain uses TRBV28 and TRBJ2-1; D possibly corresponds to TRBD2 (5 bases). The V gene's germline CDR1 is MDHEN and CDR2 SYDVKM. The CDR3 is made up of 16 amino acids. Trimming stripped 6 bases from V and 5 bases from J, with 20 bases between.

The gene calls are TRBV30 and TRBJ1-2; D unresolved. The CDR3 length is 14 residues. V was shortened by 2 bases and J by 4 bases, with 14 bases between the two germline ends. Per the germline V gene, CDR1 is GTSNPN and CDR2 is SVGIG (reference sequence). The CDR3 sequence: CAWSPAPAGYGYTF. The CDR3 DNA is TGTGCCTGGAGTCCGGCTCCTGCAGGCTATGGCTACACCTTC.